Shown below are 30 T cell receptor beta chains from a single sample sequenced in a study of cytomegalovirus exposure and HLA in healthy donors. It was with 60 Vbeta and 13 Jbeta primers that the PCR ran. Assay used: immunoSEQ multiplex PCR; TCRdb lists only in-frame clones, some missing. The repertoire holds approximately 52,000 clones, with 55% to 75% as singletons. Specimen: PBMCs. The receptors shown here come from a man in his forties in good health and CMV-seropositive.

CDR3 nucleotide sequence: TGCGCCAGCAGCCATCCCTCGTTGACTAGCGGGGGGTCCCGCACAGATACGCAGTATTTT. It codes for CASSHPSLTSGGSRTDTQYF. The gene calls are TRBV4-1 and TRBJ2-3; 13 nucleotides agree with TRBD2. Germline CDR1 MGHRA, CDR2 YSYEKL. This CDR3 is 20 amino acids long. The J segment lost 1 base and the V segment lost 3 bases, leaving 13 bases of the junction unmatched.

The rearrangement joins TRBV7-9 to TRBJ2-7; TRBD2 matches at 10 bases. CDR1 is SEHNR, CDR2 FQNEAQ, per germline (reference sequence). The J segment lost 0 bases and the V segment lost 5 bases, leaving 4 bases of the junction unmatched. The CDR3 covers 15 residues. Written as DNA, the CDR3 is TGTGCCAGCAGCGCTAGCGGGGGAGTCTCCTACGAGCAGTACTTC. Protein product: CASSASGGVSYEQYF.

This clone was picked up a small number of times. The J gene is TRBJ2-7, the V gene TRBV30; 7 bases map to TRBD1. V lost 0 bases, J lost 3 bases, and 11 bases stayed unmatched. Germline CDR1 and CDR2: GTSNPN and SVGIG (reference sequence). CDR3 length equals 16 residues. This CDR3 is CAWSVKGAVGSYEQYF. DNA for the CDR3: TGTGCCTGGAGTGTAAAGGGGGCAGTTGGCAGCTACGAGCAGTACTTC.

This clone was observed once. This sequence joins TRBV6-1 and TRBJ2-7, with a possible D match to TRBD2 (5 bases). The CDR3 runs to 14 residues. V lost 5 bases and J 3 bases, leaving 14 bases between the germline ends. The germline V gene has CDR1 MNHNS and CDR2 SASEGT. For the CDR3, the DNA is TGTGCCAGCAGTCTAAGCCGTGCGGGCTACGAGCAGTACTTC. Protein product: CASSLSRAGYEQYF.

This clone was seen only once. The chain recombines TRBV5-4 with TRBJ2-7; the D gene is possibly TRBD1 (6 bases). Trimming stripped 6 bases from V and 2 bases from J, with 15 bases between. Per the germline V gene, CDR1 is SGHNT and CDR2 is YYREEE (reference sequence). The CDR3 is 14 amino acids. The CDR3 spells CASNLNREPYEQYF. The CDR3 DNA follows: TGTGCCAGCAACTTAAACAGGGAACCCTACGAGCAGTACTTC. The entire variable domain, with the rest obtained from reference TRBV5-4 and TRBJ2-7, is as follows: ETGVTQSPTHLIKTRGQQVTLRCSSQSGHNTVSWYQQALGQGPQFIFQYYREEENGRGNFPPRFSGLQFPNYSSELNVNALELDDSALYLCASNLNREPYEQYFGPGTRLTVT.

The chain couples TRBV4-1 to TRBJ2-7; no firm D call. The CDR3 has 13 amino acids. Germline CDR1 is MGHRA and CDR2 is YSYEKL. V was cut by 0 bases and J by 4 bases, with 7 bases left in between. CDR3: CASSQEGSYEQYF. In DNA, the CDR3 is TGCGCCAGCAGCCAAGAGGGCTCGTACGAGCAGTACTTC.

The CDR3 here is CASSLYPKGALNQPQHF. CDR3 coding DNA: TGCGCCAGCAGCTTATATCCAAAGGGGGCCCTCAATCAGCCCCAGCATTTT. The chain has TRBV5-1 and TRBJ1-5, with 7 bases matching TRBD1. There are 17 residues in the CDR3. J was trimmed by 3 bases and V by 2 bases; bases with no gene match: 11. Per germline, CDR1 SGHRS and CDR2 YFSETQ. Looking up the rest from reference TRBV5-1 and TRBJ1-5 gives the full variable domain: KAGVTQTPRYLIKTRGQQVTLSCSPISGHRSVSWYQQTPGQGLQFLFEYFSETQRNKGNFPGRFSGRQFSNSRSEMNVSTLELGDSALYLCASSLYPKGALNQPQHFGDGTRLSIL.

The genes are TRBV9 and TRBJ2-1; 10 positions match TRBD2. The J segment lost 5 bases and the V segment lost 7 bases, leaving 9 bases of the junction unmatched. The germline gives CDR1 SGDLS, CDR2 YYNGEE. CDR3 size: 15 residues. The CDR3 loop is CASGETSGVHNEQFF. Here the CDR3 DNA reads TGTGCCAGCGGCGAAACTAGCGGGGTACACAATGAGCAGTTCTTC.

The CDR3 here is CASSVQGNYGYTF. In DNA form, the CDR3 reads TGTGCCAGCAGCGTACAGGGTAACTATGGCTACACCTTC. J is TRBJ1-2 and V is TRBV7-2; D perhaps matches TRBD1 (6 bases). CDR1 and CDR2 (germline): SGHTA, FQGNSA. V dropped 5 bases and J dropped 1 base, with 8 bases sitting between them. This CDR3 comprises 13 residues.

This clone has only a few counts. This sequence joins TRBV4-1 and TRBJ1-1; TRBD1 matches at 7 bases. Germline V gene sequence: CDR1 MGHRA, CDR2 YSYEKL. With V trimmed by 3 bases and J by 4 bases, 8 bases remained unmatched. CDR3 length equals 15 residues. The CDR3 reads CASSHPGQLSTEAFF. The CDR3 DNA follows: TGCGCCAGCAGCCACCCGGGACAGCTTTCCACTGAAGCTTTCTTT.

V usage is TRBV7-2 and J usage is TRBJ1-1; tentatively, D is TRBD1 (5 bases). There are 16 residues in the CDR3. The germline CDR1 and CDR2 sequences are SGHTA and FQGNSA. V gave up 6 bases and J gave up 0 bases, with 17 bases separating them. The CDR3: CASSSRQISMNTEAFF. In DNA form, the CDR3 reads TGTGCCAGCAGTTCCCGACAGATATCAATGAACACTGAAGCTTTCTTT.

In this sample, this clone turned up a few times. Compared with germline, one end of the junction differs, possibly owing to a read error. This chain joins TRBV4-2 and TRBJ2-5; a possible D gene is TRBD2 (5 bases). Germline CDR1 LGHNA, CDR2 YNFKEQ. CDR3 length: 15 amino acids. The CDR3 is CASSQERVIGEAQYF. The CDR3 nucleotides read TGTGCCAGCAGCCAAGAGAGGGTGATTGGAGAGGCCCAGTACTTC.

The chain employs TRBV15 and TRBJ2-1, with D maybe TRBD2 (7 bases). V was cut by 0 bases and J by 6 bases, with 15 bases left in between. Germline V gene sequence: CDR1 LNHNV, CDR2 YYDKDF (reference sequence). The CDR3 runs to 16 residues. CDR3 protein: CATSRDRRGGRNEQFF. The DNA of the CDR3 is TGTGCCACCAGCAGAGATCGGAGGGGGGGCCGCAATGAGCAGTTCTTC.

The sample holds a few counts of this clone. The chain joins TRBV15 to TRBJ1-2, with a possible D match to TRBD1 (5 bases). The germline V gene encodes CDR1 LNHNV and CDR2 YYDKDF (reference sequence). Trimming removed 0 bases from V and 8 bases from J, with 13 bases in between. The CDR3 totals 14 residues. The DNA of the CDR3 is TGTGCCACCAGCAGAGATCAGGGATTGGGGGGCTACACCTTC. Its protein is CATSRDQGLGGYTF.

This rearrangement joins TRBV7-8 to TRBJ2-7; 7 positions match TRBD2. CDR3 length: 15 residues. Per germline, CDR1 SGHVS and CDR2 FQNEAQ. V lost 4 bases, J lost 0 bases, and 6 bases stayed unmatched. The CDR3 coding sequence is TGTGCCAGCAGCTGGCCCTCGGGGGGCTCCTACGAGCAGTACTTC. Protein: CASSWPSGGSYEQYF. Based on the CDR3 plus reference TRBV7-8 and TRBJ2-7, the full variable domain is GAGVSQSPRYKVAKRGQDVALRCDPISGHVSLFWYQQALGQGPEFLTYFQNEAQLDKSGLPSDRFFAERPEGSVSTLKIQRTQQEDSAVYLCASSWPSGGSYEQYFGPGTRLTVT.

The chain is built from TRBV5-1 and TRBJ2-3; TRBD2 matches 8 bases. V shed 4 bases, J shed 4 bases, and the junction held 8 bases outside the gene matches. The CDR3 extends over 15 amino acids. CDR1 and CDR2 from the germline V gene are SGHRS and YFSETQ. CDR3 in amino acids: CASSPGLEFSDTQYF. The DNA of the CDR3 is TGCGCCAGCAGCCCGGGACTAGAGTTTTCAGATACGCAGTATTTT.

The genes are TRBV5-1 and TRBJ2-7; possibly TRBD2 for D (7 bases). The CDR3 has 16 amino acids. V gave up 5 bases and J gave up 6 bases, with 24 bases separating them. In germline, CDR1 is SGHRS, CDR2 YFSETQ. The CDR3, as DNA: TGCGCCAGCAGTGGGGGGCTCAAATGGGACTACCTCGAGCAGTACTTC. Translating gives CASSGGLKWDYLEQYF.

This clone appeared a few times. The gene calls are TRBV2 and TRBJ1-5; D possibly corresponds to TRBD1 (5 bases). Germline V gene data show CDR1 as SNHLY and CDR2 as FYNNEI. This CDR3 is built from 16 residues. The V gene lost 3 bases and the J gene lost 0 bases, with 12 bases spanning the gap. The CDR3 region is CASSEAGIDSNQPQHF. CDR3 bases: TGTGCCAGCAGTGAGGCAGGGATAGATAGCAATCAGCCCCAGCATTTT.

The chain uses TRBV30 and TRBJ2-1; possible D gene TRBD2, 5 bases. Trimming left V 2 bases short and J 9 bases short, with 20 bases between. Germline V CDR1 and CDR2: GTSNPN, SVGIG (reference sequence). There are 15 residues in the CDR3. CDR3 amino acids: CAWSSAGGLESEQFF. The CDR3 region has the DNA TGTGCCTGGAGTAGTGCAGGCGGGTTAGAAAGTGAGCAGTTCTTC.

V is TRBV9 and J is TRBJ2-5, with TRBD2 matching over 11 bases. Germline-derived CDR1 and CDR2 are SGDLS and YYNGEE. The CDR3 extends over 16 amino acids. J lost 5 bases, V lost 2 bases, and 8 bases had no gene match. For the CDR3, the DNA is TGTGCCAGCAGCGTCTCCGGACTAGCGGGTGGCGAGACCCAGTACTTC. Its protein is CASSVSGLAGGETQYF.

The CDR3 nucleotides are TGCGCCAGCAGCCTAGGAAGCGGGGGGCCTATCTACGAGCAGTACTTC. Residues: CASSLGSGGPIYEQYF. The chain joins TRBV4-3 to TRBJ2-7, with 9 bases fitting TRBD2. V shed 4 bases, J shed 3 bases, and the junction held 10 bases outside the gene matches. Germline V gives CDR1 LGHNA, CDR2 YSLEER. This CDR3 region has 16 residues.

This clone was counted only a few times. This chain links TRBV5-1 with TRBJ1-2; TRBD1 agrees at 7 bases. The ends lost 4 bases at V and 6 bases at J; junction bases unmatched: 9. The germline gives CDR1 SGHRS, CDR2 YFSETQ. This CDR3 is 14 amino acids long. The CDR3 here is CASSAGTDRNGYTF. CDR3 DNA: TGCGCCAGCAGCGCTGGGACAGACCGTAATGGCTACACCTTC.

This clone was detected only a few times. V and J are TRBV5-6 and TRBJ2-1; 9 nucleotides agree with TRBD2. The ends lost 2 bases at V and 8 bases at J; junction bases unmatched: 5. Germline CDR1 and CDR2: SGHDT and YYEEEE. The CDR3 is made up of 14 amino acids. The CDR3 protein is CASSFGGGADEQFF. The CDR3 region has the DNA TGTGCCAGCAGCTTTGGCGGGGGGGCTGATGAGCAGTTCTTC.

J is TRBJ2-1 and V is TRBV18; no reliable D call. The length of the CDR3 is 13 residues. Germline-derived CDR1 and CDR2 are KGHSH and LQKENI. V lost 6 bases to trimming and J lost 4 bases, with 10 bases between them. In nucleotides, the CDR3 is TGTGCCAGCTCCCCGTTTGAGTACAATGAGCAGTTCTTC. Residues: CASSPFEYNEQFF.

This clone has a handful of counts. The chain combines TRBV25-1 with TRBJ1-6; TRBD1 is a possible D gene (6 bases). V was trimmed by 6 bases and J by 7 bases, leaving 16 bases between them. There are 15 residues in the CDR3. In germline, CDR1 is MGHDK, CDR2 SYGVNS. The CDR3 loop reads CASRREDRENSPLHF. The CDR3 DNA reads TGTGCCAGCAGAAGAGAGGACAGAGAAAATTCACCCCTCCACTTT.

Only a few counts were recorded for this clone. The V call is TRBV7-9, the J call TRBJ2-1; the D gene is possibly TRBD1 (5 bases). Germline assignment: CDR1 SEHNR and CDR2 FQNEAQ (reference sequence). The CDR3 contains 16 residues. Trimming removed 0 bases at V and 4 bases at J, with 13 bases between. Written as DNA, the CDR3 is TGTGCCAGCAGCTTAGCGCACCAGGGCTATTACAATGAGCAGTTCTTC. Translation: CASSLAHQGYYNEQFF.

V gene TRBV5-1 combines with J gene TRBJ2-2; maybe TRBD1 (6 bases). Trimming cost V 4 bases and J 1 base, with 11 bases left between them. CDR1 and CDR2 from the germline V gene are SGHRS and YFSETQ. This CDR3 spans 15 amino acids. CDR3 loop: CASSKGHWNTGELFF. CDR3 in DNA: TGCGCCAGCAGCAAGGGACACTGGAACACCGGGGAGCTGTTTTTT. Full variable domain (rest looked up from reference TRBV5-1 and TRBJ2-2): KAGVTQTPRYLIKTRGQQVTLSCSPISGHRSVSWYQQTPGQGLQFLFEYFSETQRNKGNFPGRFSGRQFSNSRSEMNVSTLELGDSALYLCASSKGHWNTGELFFGEGSRLTVL.

This clone was found a few times. V is TRBV11-2 and J is TRBJ2-1; TRBD2 agrees at 11 bases. CDR1 is SGHAT and CDR2 is FQNNGV in the germline V gene. Unmatched junction bases numbered 12, after V lost 4 bases and J lost 1 base. The CDR3 is made up of 19 amino acids. This CDR3 reads CASSSGGASGGLSYNEQFF. Written as DNA, the CDR3 is TGTGCCAGCAGCTCCGGGGGGGCTAGCGGGGGGTTGTCCTACAATGAGCAGTTCTTC.

V gene TRBV6-6 combines with J gene TRBJ2-7, with D tentatively TRBD2 (6 bases). This CDR3 has 14 amino acids. Trimming shortened V by 2 bases and J by 5 bases, and 13 bases separated the two germline ends. CDR1 is MNHNY and CDR2 is SVGAGI in the germline V gene (reference sequence). CDR3 sequence reads: CASSYSVTRNEQYF. The CDR3 nucleotides are TGTGCCAGCAGTTACAGTGTGACTAGGAACGAGCAGTACTTC.

This clone is categorized as medium-sized. The chain links TRBV4-2 to TRBJ2-7, with 8 bases identical to TRBD2. Unmatched junction bases numbered 6, after V lost 4 bases and J lost 1 base. The germline V gene encodes CDR1 LGHNA and CDR2 YNFKEQ. CDR3 length: 15 amino acids. The CDR3 is CASSLSGDPSYEQYF. CDR3 nucleotide sequence: TGTGCCAGCAGCCTTAGCGGGGACCCTTCCTACGAGCAGTACTTC.